The clone carrying this TCR beta chain appeared a few times. Its antigen is undetermined. This sample was taken from a study of early T cells in non-severe SARS-CoV-2 infection. Looking at the study overall: The authors sequenced bulk RNA from unsorted whole blood, leaving chains unpaired. Study-level results: VDJdb matching skewed toward anti-spike CD8 responses, missing private and CD4 specificities.

Researchers tagged individual cDNA molecules with unique molecular identifiers. MiXCR was run by TCRdb on the 5' RACE reads, yielding one entry per CDR3 protein. The sample records more than 25,000 distinct CDR3 sequences, 4.5% being singletons. This CDR3 comprises 15 residues. Deletions cut 3 bases from V and 4 bases from J, with 19 bases between. Germline CDR1 and CDR2: DFQATT and SNEGSKA (reference sequence). The sequencing sample was made of whole blood. This chain joins TRBV20-1 and TRBJ2-7; D perhaps matches TRBD1 (5 bases). The TCR comes from an adult who was a healthcare worker with PCR-confirmed SARS-CoV-2 infection or an uninfected control (not recorded which). CDR3 residues: CSASPRAAGLYEQYF. The CDR3 nucleotides are TGCAGTGCTAGCCCCCGCGCGGCAGGGCTATACGAGCAGTACTTC.